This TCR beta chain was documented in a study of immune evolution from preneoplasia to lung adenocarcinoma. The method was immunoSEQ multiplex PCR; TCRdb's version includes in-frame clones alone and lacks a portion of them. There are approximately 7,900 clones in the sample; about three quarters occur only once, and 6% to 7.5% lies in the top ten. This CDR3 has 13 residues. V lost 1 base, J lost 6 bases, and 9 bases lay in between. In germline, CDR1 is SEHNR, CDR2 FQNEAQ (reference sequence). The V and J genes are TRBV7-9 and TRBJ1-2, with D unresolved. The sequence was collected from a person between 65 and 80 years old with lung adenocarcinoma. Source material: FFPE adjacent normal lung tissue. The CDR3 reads CASSLDVGDGYTF. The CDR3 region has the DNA TGTGCCAGCAGCTTAGACGTCGGTGATGGCTACACCTTC.